This TCR beta chain was profiled in a study of blood T cell repertoires in COVID-19. Background on the study: Samples representing acute and convalescent COVID-19 were sourced from the United States, Italy and Spain. The cDNA or gDNA used as material had been derived from T cells, B-cell-depleted T cells, or PBMCs.

As originally analysed: For nucleated cells, counts were estimated from reference gene primer amplification. Data came from immunoSEQ multiplex PCR; TCRdb stores just in-frame clones and leaves some out. For V, J and clone size, that table is used; D and trimming come from the DNA. The profile covers about 55,000 clones, with 90% appearing a single time and approximately 6.2% taken by the ten largest. Trimming cost V 9 bases and J 4 bases; bases outside gene matches: 2. Germline values: CDR1 LNHDA, CDR2 SQIVND (reference sequence). This CDR3 region has 14 residues. Material: peripheral blood. The TCR originated in a man between 40 and 49 years old with acute or convalescent COVID-19. The rearrangement uses TRBV19 and TRBJ2-1; TRBD2 matches at 14 bases. The CDR3 DNA is TGTGCCAGCGGGACTAGCGGGAGTTACAATGAGCAGTTCTTC. Translated: CASGTSGSYNEQFF.